This entry describes one T cell receptor (beta chain). Its antigen is not known. The data are from a study of T cells after yellow fever vaccination. The study, taken as a whole, reports: When the response was secondary, it was weaker but reached its peak faster, day 5 versus 15.

A universal primer site and UMIs were added as TCR cDNA was made by 5'RACE template switching. MiXCR, applied by TCRdb to the 5' RACE reads, yields one record per CDR3 protein. The sample includes 400,000 or so distinct CDR3 sequences, roughly 20% of them seen just once. After removal of 2 bases from V and 7 bases from J, the junction contained 1 base not matched to a gene. CDR3 length equals 14 residues. The germline CDR1 and CDR2 sequences are MNHEY and SVGEGT. The chain combines TRBV6-2 or TRBV6-3 with TRBJ1-4, with 10 bases fitting TRBD1. The receptor was isolated from a man younger than 35 who received the YFV17D yellow fever vaccine. The source was PBMCs, collected before the yellow fever booster vaccination. The CDR3 DNA is TGTGCCAGCAGTTACGACAGGGGGCGTGAAAAACTGTTTTTT. Protein: CASSYDRGREKLFF.